These 31 T cell receptor beta chains share one sample of origin, sequenced in a study of T-cell memory formation after mild COVID-19. TCRdb reprocessed the 5' RACE reads with MiXCR, giving one entry per CDR3 protein. The sample consists of approximately 490,000 distinct CDR3 sequences, around 21% of them appearing once. The sequenced material came from PBMCs or a T cell subset sorted from them (not recorded which). Receptors originate from an adult woman who had mild COVID-19 (a few samples of this study predate the infection). Cell type and time point are not known.

The V gene is TRBV3-1, the J gene TRBJ2-7; 11 nucleotides match TRBD2. Germline V gives CDR1 LGHDT, CDR2 YNNKEL (reference sequence). The V and J ends lost 4 bases and 3 bases, in that order; junction bases with no gene match: 8. This CDR3 region has 16 residues. The CDR3 region has the DNA TGTGCCAGCAGCCCCACTAGCGGGGGATCCCTCTACGAGCAGTACTTC. Translated, it gives CASSPTSGGSLYEQYF.

This sequence joins TRBV6-5 and TRBJ2-1, with D possibly being TRBD1 or TRBD2 (5 bases each). Germline-derived CDR1 and CDR2 are MNHEY and SVGAGI. V lost 10 bases to trimming and J lost 6 bases, with 19 bases between them. There are 14 residues in the CDR3. DNA of the CDR3: TGTGCCACAAGAAAGCTCCGGGACCTCAATGAGCAGTTCTTC. Its protein is CATRKLRDLNEQFF.

The chain uses TRBV10-3 and TRBJ1-1; D not certain. V lost 4 bases and J lost 1, with 7 bases in between. CDR1 ENHRY and CDR2 SYGVKD come from the germline V gene. This CDR3 is built from 13 residues. In DNA, the CDR3 is TGTGCCATCAGTGGAGTGGGGAACACTGAAGCTTTCTTT. Its translation is CAISGVGNTEAFF.

This clonotype has just a few counts. The chain has TRBV7-6 and TRBJ2-7, with D possibly being TRBD2 (7 bases). Germline V gene lookup returns CDR1 SGHVS and CDR2 FNYEAQ. CDR3 size: 16 residues. V was trimmed by 2 bases and J by 5 bases, leaving 19 bases between them. CDR3: CASSLNVGGRVDEQYF. The CDR3 DNA sequence: TGTGCCAGCAGCTTAAATGTCGGGGGGCGCGTCGACGAGCAGTACTTC.

The chain carries TRBV4-2 and TRBJ2-7, with D uncertain. CDR3 length: 13 residues. Trimming left V 4 bases short and J 2 bases short, with 9 bases between. Germline V CDR1 and CDR2: LGHNA, YNFKEQ. CDR3 in DNA: TGTGCCAGCAGCCCCGGCGCGGCCTACGAGCAGTACTTC. Translated, it gives CASSPGAAYEQYF.

In its sample, this clonotype was seen a few times. This chain links TRBV7-9 with TRBJ2-3; 7 bases align to TRBD2. Germline loops: CDR1 SEHNR, CDR2 FQNEAQ (reference sequence). The CDR3 length is 17 residues. The J segment lost 9 bases and the V segment lost 7 bases, leaving 22 bases of the junction unmatched. The CDR3 sequence: CASNPTFRDKAGGTQYF. CDR3 sequence (DNA): TGTGCCAGCAACCCCACTTTCCGAGACAAGGCCGGGGGGACGCAGTATTTT.

Only one count was recorded for this clonotype. The J gene is TRBJ2-1, the V gene TRBV7-9; no clear D. V lost 5 bases, J lost 7 bases, and 18 bases lay in between. This CDR3 comprises 15 residues. Germline V gives CDR1 SEHNR, CDR2 FQNEAQ (reference sequence). CDR3 in DNA: TGTGCCAGCAGCCCCCCGACCCCTCACACGAATGAGCAGTTCTTC. Protein: CASSPPTPHTNEQFF.

The J gene is TRBJ2-2, the V gene TRBV10-3; no reliable D call. Germline V gene lookup returns CDR1 ENHRY and CDR2 SYGVKD. Trimming removed 2 bases from V and 6 bases from J, with 10 bases in between. The CDR3 length is 14 residues. In DNA form, the CDR3 reads TGTGCCATCAGTGAGGGTTGGACGGCCGGGGAGCTGTTTTTT. Residues: CAISEGWTAGELFF.

This clonotype has only a few counts. At one end the junction does not follow the germline gene, possibly because of a read error. CDR3 sequence (DNA): TGTGGCAGCCGTAGGTCTGGGGCCAACGTCCTGACTTTC. It yields the protein CGSRRSGANVLTF. The rearrangement links TRBV12-3 or TRBV12-4 to TRBJ2-6; D gene unclear. This CDR3 contains 13 residues.

In its sample, this clonotype was seen a few times. An end of the junction differs from the germline gene, which may be a read error. The chain combines TRBV15 with TRBJ1-5; the D gene is possibly TRBD1 (6 bases). The CDR3 covers 14 residues. Germline V gives CDR1 LNHNV, CDR2 YYDKDF (reference sequence). The DNA for the CDR3 is TGTCCCACCACTGCCTCCGGGACACCCCGTCCCCAGCATTTT. Its protein product is CPTTASGTPRPQHF.

The CDR3 loop reads CSARGGAETQYF. The CDR3 bases are TGCAGTGCTCGTGGGGGGGCTGAGACCCAGTACTTC. The genes are TRBV20-1 and TRBJ2-5; possible D gene TRBD2, 7 bases. The CDR3 sequence is 12 residues long. In germline, CDR1 is DFQATT, CDR2 SNEGSKA (reference sequence). V lost 5 bases and J 5 bases, leaving 12 bases between the germline ends.

This chain uses TRBV5-1 with TRBJ2-7, with a possible D match to TRBD2 (7 bases). Germline CDR1 is SGHRS and CDR2 is YFSETQ. Trimming took off 6 bases at V and 2 bases at J, with 21 bases between the two ends. This CDR3 region has 16 residues. The CDR3 here is CASNTKGRGAPYEQYV. In DNA, the CDR3 is TGCGCCAGCAACACTAAAGGCCGGGGGGCACCCTACGAGCAGTACGTC.

This clonotype occurred a few times. The rearrangement joins TRBV20-1 to TRBJ1-1; D is undetermined. The CDR3 loop spans 16 amino acids. V dropped 2 bases and J dropped 1 base, with 17 bases sitting between them. Germline CDR1 DFQATT, CDR2 SNEGSKA (reference sequence). CDR3 amino acids: CSARKIGRPGNTEAFF. As DNA, the CDR3 is TGCAGTGCTAGAAAAATCGGTAGGCCAGGGAACACTGAAGCTTTCTTT.

This rearrangement joins TRBV20-1 to TRBJ2-5; no firm D call. CDR1 and CDR2 from the germline V gene are DFQATT and SNEGSKA (reference sequence). The V end lost 1 base, the J end lost 4 bases, and 16 bases lay between the germline ends. CDR3 size: 15 residues. The CDR3 is CSARAPGRRRETQYF. The CDR3 DNA follows: TGCAGTGCTAGAGCGCCAGGACGAAGGAGAGAGACCCAGTACTTC.

The chain recombines TRBV9 with TRBJ2-2; no clear D gene. Germline lookup yields CDR1 SGDLS and CDR2 YYNGEE. This CDR3 is 14 amino acids long. The germline V and J ends were trimmed by 3 bases and 1 base, with 7 bases remaining between them. For the CDR3, the DNA is TGTGCCAGCAGCGCACAATGGAACACCGGGGAGCTGTTTTTT. As protein: CASSAQWNTGELFF.

This clonotype was counted between two and nine times. Here the CDR3 DNA reads TGTGCCACCAGTGAATTCAGGGGGAGGGAAAACAATGAGCAGTTCTTC. Its protein product is CATSEFRGRENNEQFF. The chain joins TRBV24-1 to TRBJ2-1, with D perhaps matching TRBD1 or TRBD2 (7 bases each). Germline V gives CDR1 KGHDR, CDR2 SFDVKD. The CDR3 contains 16 residues. Trimming took 4 bases from V and 5 from J, leaving 17 bases between them.

In its sample, this clonotype was seen a few times. Written as DNA, the CDR3 is TGTGCCAGCAGCTTACGCAGTCTGAACACCGGGGAGCTGTTTTTT. Its protein product is CASSLRSLNTGELFF. This sequence joins TRBV7-3 and TRBJ2-2, with unresolved D. The germline V gene encodes CDR1 SGHTA and CDR2 FQGTGA. The CDR3 is 15 amino acids. The ends were cut back, 2 bases at V and 1 base at J, with 8 bases in the middle.

The chain carries TRBV29-1 and TRBJ1-2; TRBD1 might be the D (5 bases). Per germline, CDR1 SQVTM and CDR2 ANQGSEA. V dropped 6 bases and J dropped 3 bases, with 20 bases sitting between them. The CDR3 is 15 residues long. Here the CDR3 reads CSVPLREGEDYGYTF. The DNA of the CDR3 is TGCAGCGTCCCACTCAGGGAAGGCGAGGACTATGGCTACACCTTC.

The rearrangement joins TRBV6-1 to TRBJ1-2, with D unresolved. CDR1 and CDR2 (germline): MNHNS, SASEGT. The length of the CDR3 is 12 residues. The germline V and J ends were trimmed by 10 bases and 6 bases, with 15 bases remaining between them. CDR3 DNA sequence: TGTGCCATCAAAGGGTTCGGGGATGGCTACACCTTC. Encoded protein: CAIKGFGDGYTF.

This clonotype has a handful of counts. The rearrangement links TRBV30 to TRBJ2-7; D gene uncertain. V gave up 3 bases and J gave up 3 bases, with 6 bases separating them. The CDR3 is made up of 11 amino acids. Germline values: CDR1 GTSNPN, CDR2 SVGIG (reference sequence). The CDR3 here is CAWSPNYEQYF. The CDR3 DNA reads as TGTGCCTGGAGCCCGAACTACGAGCAGTACTTC.

The rearrangement links TRBV20-1 to TRBJ2-7, with D tentatively TRBD2 (5 bases). The germline V gene encodes CDR1 DFQATT and CDR2 SNEGSKA (reference sequence). This CDR3 is built from 14 residues. V was pared by 1 base and J by 3 bases, with 13 bases between. Here the CDR3 reads CSARVTEEYYEQYF. CDR3 nucleotides: TGCAGTGCTAGAGTTACGGAGGAATACTACGAGCAGTACTTC.

The chain employs TRBV7-2 and TRBJ2-5, with 10 nucleotides matching TRBD2. Germline CDR1 is SGHTA and CDR2 is FQGNSA. The CDR3 is 15 amino acids. The trim removed 3 bases at V and 4 bases at J, leaving 5 bases unmatched. This CDR3 reads CASSFLAGVGETQYF. The CDR3 bases are TGTGCCAGCAGCTTTCTAGCGGGAGTAGGAGAGACCCAGTACTTC.

This clonotype was recorded a few times. The V and J genes are TRBV9 and TRBJ2-5; a possible D gene is TRBD2 (5 bases). The CDR3 runs to 15 residues. V was shortened by 0 bases and J by 5 bases, with 14 bases between the two germline ends. CDR1 is SGDLS, CDR2 YYNGEE, per germline. The CDR3, as DNA: TGTGCCAGCAGCGTAGAGAAGCGGCCGTGGGAGACCCAGTACTTC. Protein sequence: CASSVEKRPWETQYF.

This clonotype was found a few times. The chain couples TRBV2 to TRBJ1-2, with D possibly matching TRBD1 (5 bases). V lost 6 bases, J lost 8 bases, and 10 bases lay in between. Germline V CDR1 and CDR2: SNHLY, FYNNEI. The CDR3 is 11 amino acids. The CDR3 DNA reads TGTGCCAGCAGCGGGGGTTCCGGCTACACCTTC. Residues: CASSGGSGYTF.

Only a few counts were recorded for this clonotype. This chain uses TRBV27 with TRBJ2-1, with D perhaps TRBD2 (6 bases). The CDR3 loop spans 16 amino acids. The ends were cut back, 2 bases at V and 4 bases at J, with 15 bases in the middle. Germline V gives CDR1 MNHEY, CDR2 SMNVEV (reference sequence). In DNA form, the CDR3 reads TGTGCCAGCAGTTTAGAGTGGCGGGGTGGTTACAATGAGCAGTTCTTC. Protein sequence: CASSLEWRGGYNEQFF.

The CDR3 DNA sequence: TGTGCCAGCAGCTTAGTCCCACACAGGGTATCCACTGAAGCTTTCTTT. Residues: CASSLVPHRVSTEAFF. The chain uses TRBV7-2 and TRBJ1-1; D possibly corresponds to TRBD1 (6 bases). The length of the CDR3 is 16 residues. The germline gives CDR1 SGHTA, CDR2 FQGNSA. V shed 1 base and J shed 4 bases, with 16 bases lying between them.

This clonotype was counted a few times. V usage is TRBV7-8 and J usage is TRBJ2-7, with D possibly TRBD1 on 5 matching bases. Germline-derived CDR1 and CDR2 are SGHVS and FQNEAQ. Between the trimmed V and J ends, which lost 0 bases and 3 bases, there was a span of 9 bases. CDR3 size: 14 residues. CDR3: CASSLALRGYEQYF. The DNA of the CDR3 is TGTGCCAGCAGCTTAGCATTAAGGGGCTACGAGCAGTACTTC.

The chain has TRBV27 and TRBJ2-1; D gene unclear. The better agreement between TRBJ2-5 and the DNA end casts doubt on the J call. This CDR3 is built from 16 residues. CDR1 is MNHEY, CDR2 SMNVEV, per germline (reference sequence). The CDR3 loop is CASSRAISAVQETQYF. The CDR3 DNA reads TGTGCCAGCAGTCGGGCAATCAGCGCCGTCCAAGAGACCCAGTACTTC.

In this sample, this clonotype turned up a few times. V usage is TRBV5-1 and J usage is TRBJ2-3; 7 bases match TRBD2. The CDR3 spans 17 residues. CDR1 is SGHRS, CDR2 YFSETQ, per germline. Unmatched junction bases numbered 10, after V lost 1 base and J lost 2 bases. As DNA, the CDR3 is TGCGCCAGCAGCTTGAAGCCAGCGGGGAGCTCCACAGATACGCAGTATTTT. Amino acid sequence: CASSLKPAGSSTDTQYF.

V gene TRBV2 combines with J gene TRBJ2-1, with D possibly called TRBD1 or TRBD2 (5 bases each). The CDR3 runs 17 residues. V was cut by 2 bases and J by 10 bases, with 24 bases left in between. CDR1 SNHLY and CDR2 FYNNEI come from the germline V gene. CDR3 protein: CASSEWGSGSVRGEQFF. DNA for the CDR3: TGTGCCAGCAGTGAATGGGGGTCGGGGTCGGTCCGGGGAGAGCAGTTCTTC.

This clonotype was counted a few times. In nucleotides, the CDR3 is TGTGCCTGGAGTGTTGGGGGAGATACGCAGTATTTT. Its protein is CAWSVGGDTQYF. The chain is built from TRBV30 and TRBJ2-3, with D perhaps assigned TRBD1 or TRBD2 (5 bases each). The V and J ends lost 0 bases and 5 bases respectively, with 6 bases between them. This CDR3 is built from 12 residues. Per the germline V gene, CDR1 is GTSNPN and CDR2 is SVGIG (reference sequence).